One TCR beta chain is described in this entry. Its antigen is unknown. These data come from a study of monozygotic twins with cystic fibrosis. Study background: Libraries were built from 3 to 3.5 micrograms of fragmented DNA using around 15 PCR cycles. Study conclusions and caveats: Age, concordance and disease severity did not associate with shared CDR3 numbers. Unrelated CF individuals shared fewer identical clonotypes than monozygotic CF twins.

Repertoires were generated with immunoSEQ multiplex PCR, while TCRdb's copy carries only in-frame clones and drops some. The sample shows 29,000 or so clones, over 80% of them seen only once. V shed 2 bases and J shed 2 bases, with 10 bases lying between them. The CDR3 is made up of 14 amino acids. Per germline, CDR1 SGHDT and CDR2 YYEEEE. Input material: blood. This TCR was recovered from a girl aged 2-10 years with cystic fibrosis. The chain carries TRBV5-6 and TRBJ1-2; TRBD1 is a possible D gene (5 bases). The CDR3 loop is CASSFDSKNYGYTF. CDR3 DNA sequence: TGTGCCAGCAGCTTCGACAGCAAAAACTATGGCTACACCTTC.